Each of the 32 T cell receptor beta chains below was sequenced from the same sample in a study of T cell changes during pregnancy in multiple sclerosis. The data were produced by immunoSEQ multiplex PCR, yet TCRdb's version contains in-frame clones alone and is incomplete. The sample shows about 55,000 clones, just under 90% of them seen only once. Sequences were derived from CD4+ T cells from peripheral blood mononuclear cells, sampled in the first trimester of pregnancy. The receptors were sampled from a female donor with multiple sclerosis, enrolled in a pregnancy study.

CDR3 DNA: TGTGCCAGCAGCTTAGGTGCAGGGGCTAATTCACCCCTCCACTTT. Translated: CASSLGAGANSPLHF. This chain connects TRBV7-9 to TRBJ1-6, with a weak D call TRBD1 (6 bases). The CDR3 has 15 amino acids. The V end lost 1 base, the J end lost 6 bases, and 10 bases lay between the germline ends. Germline V lookup: CDR1 SEHNR, CDR2 FQNEAQ (reference sequence).

The CDR3 bases are TGTGCCAGCAGCTTGTCTAGCGGGAGCTCCTACAATGAGCAGTTCTTC. Translation gives CASSLSSGSSYNEQFF. This rearrangement joins TRBV5-4 to TRBJ2-1; 10 nucleotides match TRBD2. Per germline, CDR1 SGHNT and CDR2 YYREEE (reference sequence). The CDR3 sequence is 16 residues long. Germline trimming cut 1 base from V and 0 bases from J; bases unmatched to any gene: 1.

The CDR3 DNA reads TGTGCCACCAACGGGGACAGACAAGATACGCAGTATTTT. Residues: CATNGDRQDTQYF. The gene calls are TRBV25-1 and TRBJ2-3; 7 nucleotides match TRBD1. The germline CDR1 and CDR2 sequences are MGHDK and SYGVNS. With 10 bases clipped from V and 5 bases from J, the junction kept 9 bases outside the gene matches. This CDR3 is 13 amino acids long.

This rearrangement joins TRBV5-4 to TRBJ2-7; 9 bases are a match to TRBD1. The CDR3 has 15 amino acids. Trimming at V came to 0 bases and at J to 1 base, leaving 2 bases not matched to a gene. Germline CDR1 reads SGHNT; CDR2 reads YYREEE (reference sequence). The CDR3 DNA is TGTGCCAGCAGCTTGGGGGGACAGGGTTCCTACGAGCAGTACTTC. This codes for CASSLGGQGSYEQYF.

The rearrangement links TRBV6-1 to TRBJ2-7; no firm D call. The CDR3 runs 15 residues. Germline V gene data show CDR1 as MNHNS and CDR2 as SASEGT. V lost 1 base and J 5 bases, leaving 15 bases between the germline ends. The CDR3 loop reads CASSEVSTARDEQYF. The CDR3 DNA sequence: TGTGCCAGCAGTGAAGTGAGTACGGCCCGGGACGAGCAGTACTTC.

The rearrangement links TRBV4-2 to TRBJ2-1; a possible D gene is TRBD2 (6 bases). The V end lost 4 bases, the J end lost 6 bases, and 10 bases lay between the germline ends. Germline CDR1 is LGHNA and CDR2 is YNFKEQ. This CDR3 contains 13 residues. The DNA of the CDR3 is TGTGCCAGCAGCCTTAGCGGAATCAATGAGCAGTTCTTC. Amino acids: CASSLSGINEQFF.

The CDR3 spells CASSLPGGGGYTF. The CDR3 nucleotides are TGTGCCAGCAGCCTGCCGGGCGGGGGTGGCTACACCTTC. The chain couples TRBV28 to TRBJ1-2, with D tentatively TRBD1 (5 bases). The length of the CDR3 is 13 residues. Germline V CDR1 and CDR2: MDHEN, SYDVKM. Trimming removed 6 bases from V and 7 bases from J, with 15 bases in between.

The CDR3: CASSRRDSPTEAFF. CDR3 coding DNA: TGTGCCAGCAGCCGCCGGGACAGTCCCACTGAAGCTTTCTTT. The chain has TRBV11-3 and TRBJ1-1; 7 bases map to TRBD1. CDR1 and CDR2 (germline): SGHNT, YENEEA. Unmatched junction bases numbered 7, after V lost 5 bases and J lost 4 bases. This CDR3 has 14 residues.

This chain's CDR3 is CASSVTGGVTGELFF. The CDR3, as DNA: TGTGCCAGCAGCGTAACGGGGGGGGTCACCGGGGAGCTGTTTTTT. J is TRBJ2-2 and V is TRBV9, with TRBD2 identical over 8 bases. After removal of 1 base from V and 4 bases from J, the junction contained 3 bases not matched to a gene. The CDR3 has 15 amino acids. Germline-derived CDR1 and CDR2 are SGDLS and YYNGEE. The full variable domain, completed using reference TRBV9 and TRBJ2-2, is DSGVTQTPKHLITATGQRVTLRCSPRSGDLSVYWYQQSLDQGLQFLIQYYNGEERAKGNILERFSAQQFPDLHSELNLSSLELGDSALYFCASSVTGGVTGELFFGEGSRLTVL.

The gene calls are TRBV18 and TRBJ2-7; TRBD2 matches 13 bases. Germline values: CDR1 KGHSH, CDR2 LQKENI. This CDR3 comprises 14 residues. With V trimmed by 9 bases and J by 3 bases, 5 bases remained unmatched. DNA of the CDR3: TGTGCCAGTCCTCGGACTAGCGGGGGCTACGAGCAGTACTTC. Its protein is CASPRTSGGYEQYF.

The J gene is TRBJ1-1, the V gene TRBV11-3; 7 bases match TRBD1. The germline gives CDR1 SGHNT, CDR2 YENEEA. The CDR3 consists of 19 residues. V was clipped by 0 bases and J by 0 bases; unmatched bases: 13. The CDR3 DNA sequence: TGTGCCAGCAGCTTAGAGGGGACAGCCCTAACCGCCTTGAACACTGAAGCTTTCTTT. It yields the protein CASSLEGTALTALNTEAFF.

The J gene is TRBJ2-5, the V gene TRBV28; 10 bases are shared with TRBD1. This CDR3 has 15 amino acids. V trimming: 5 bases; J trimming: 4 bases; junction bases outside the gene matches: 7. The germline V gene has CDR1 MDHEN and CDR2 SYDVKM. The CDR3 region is CASSLSTGGRETQYF. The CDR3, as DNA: TGTGCCAGCAGTCTCTCGACAGGGGGCCGAGAGACCCAGTACTTC.

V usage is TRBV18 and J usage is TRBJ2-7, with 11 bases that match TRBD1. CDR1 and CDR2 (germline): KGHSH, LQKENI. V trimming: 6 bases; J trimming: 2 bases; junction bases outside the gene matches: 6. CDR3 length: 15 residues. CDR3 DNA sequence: TGTGCCAGCTCTGCCGGGACAGGGGGACCCTACGAGCAGTACTTC. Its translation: CASSAGTGGPYEQYF. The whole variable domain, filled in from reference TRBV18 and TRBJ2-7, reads NAGVMQNPRHLVRRRGQEARLRCSPMKGHSHVYWYRQLPEEGLKFMVYLQKENIIDESGMPKERFSAEFPKEGPSILRIQQVVRGDSAAYFCASSAGTGGPYEQYFGPGTRLTVT.

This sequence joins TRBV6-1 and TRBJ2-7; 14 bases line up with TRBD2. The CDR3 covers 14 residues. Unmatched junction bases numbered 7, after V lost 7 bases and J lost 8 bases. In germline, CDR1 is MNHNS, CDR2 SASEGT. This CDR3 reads CASKGTSGGLKQYF. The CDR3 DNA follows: TGTGCCAGCAAAGGGACTAGCGGGGGCTTAAAGCAGTACTTC.

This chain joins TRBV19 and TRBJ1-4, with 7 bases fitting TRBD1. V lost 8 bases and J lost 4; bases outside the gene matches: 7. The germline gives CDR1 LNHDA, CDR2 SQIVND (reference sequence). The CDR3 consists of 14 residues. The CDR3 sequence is CASWGQTINEKLFF. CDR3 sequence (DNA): TGTGCCAGTTGGGGACAGACAATTAATGAAAAACTGTTTTTT. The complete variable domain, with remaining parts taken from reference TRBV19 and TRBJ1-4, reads DGGITQSPKYLFRKEGQNVTLSCEQNLNHDAMYWYRQDPGQGLRLIYYSQIVNDFQKGDIAEGYSVSREKKESFPLTVTSAQKNPTAFYLCASWGQTINEKLFFGSGTQLSVL.

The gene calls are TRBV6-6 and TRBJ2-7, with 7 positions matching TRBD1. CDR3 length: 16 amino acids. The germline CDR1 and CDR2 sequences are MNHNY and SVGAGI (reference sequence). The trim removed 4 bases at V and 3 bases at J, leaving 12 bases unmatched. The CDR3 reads CASSLNRGSLGYEQYF. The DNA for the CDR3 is TGTGCCAGCAGTTTAAACAGGGGATCCTTAGGCTACGAGCAGTACTTC.

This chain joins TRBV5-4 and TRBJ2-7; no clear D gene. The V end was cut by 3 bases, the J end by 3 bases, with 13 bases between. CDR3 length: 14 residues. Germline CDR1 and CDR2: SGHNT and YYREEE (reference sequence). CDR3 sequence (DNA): TGTGCCAGCAGCTCGGCCGGAGCATTCTACGAGCAGTACTTC. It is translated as CASSSAGAFYEQYF.

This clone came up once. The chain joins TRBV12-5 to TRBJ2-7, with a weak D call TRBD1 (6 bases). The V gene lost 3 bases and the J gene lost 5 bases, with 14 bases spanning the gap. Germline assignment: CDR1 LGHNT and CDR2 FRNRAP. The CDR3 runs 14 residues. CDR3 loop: CASGFRQGNHEQYF. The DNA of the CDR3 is TGTGCTAGTGGTTTTCGCCAGGGGAACCACGAGCAGTACTTC.

CDR3 DNA sequence: TGTGCCAGCAGTGAAGCGACAGGCTACTACGAGCAGTACTTC. Protein: CASSEATGYYEQYF. The rearrangement uses TRBV25-1 and TRBJ2-7; possibly TRBD1 for D (6 bases). The V end was cut by 2 bases, the J end by 3 bases, with 11 bases between. Germline V gives CDR1 MGHDK, CDR2 SYGVNS. The CDR3 runs to 14 residues.

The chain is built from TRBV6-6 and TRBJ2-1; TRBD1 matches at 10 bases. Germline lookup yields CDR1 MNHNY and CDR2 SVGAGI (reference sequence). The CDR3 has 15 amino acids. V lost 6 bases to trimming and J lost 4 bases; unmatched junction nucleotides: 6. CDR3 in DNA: TGTGCCAGCAGATCGGGACAGGGGATATACAATGAGCAGTTCTTC. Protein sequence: CASRSGQGIYNEQFF.

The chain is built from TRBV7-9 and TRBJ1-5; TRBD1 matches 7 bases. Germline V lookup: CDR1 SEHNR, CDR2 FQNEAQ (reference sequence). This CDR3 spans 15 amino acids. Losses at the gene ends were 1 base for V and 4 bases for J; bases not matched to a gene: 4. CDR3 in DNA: TGTGCCAGCAGCTTAGGGTCAGGGGGAAATCAGCCCCAGCATTTT. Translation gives CASSLGSGGNQPQHF.

The CDR3 DNA is TGTGCCAGCAGATCAGGTGCGAAAAACATTCAGTACTTC. It translates to CASRSGAKNIQYF. The rearrangement links TRBV5-6 to TRBJ2-4; D remains unclear. Trimming took off 5 bases at V and 4 bases at J, with 10 bases between the two ends. Germline V gene lookup returns CDR1 SGHDT and CDR2 YYEEEE. This CDR3 has 13 amino acids.

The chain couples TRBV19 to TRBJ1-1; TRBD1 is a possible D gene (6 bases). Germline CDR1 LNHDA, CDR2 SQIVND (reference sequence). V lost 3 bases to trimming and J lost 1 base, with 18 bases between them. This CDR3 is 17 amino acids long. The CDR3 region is CASSMLRHRDGNTEAFF. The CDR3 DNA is TGTGCCAGTAGTATGCTACGCCACAGGGATGGGAACACTGAAGCTTTCTTT.

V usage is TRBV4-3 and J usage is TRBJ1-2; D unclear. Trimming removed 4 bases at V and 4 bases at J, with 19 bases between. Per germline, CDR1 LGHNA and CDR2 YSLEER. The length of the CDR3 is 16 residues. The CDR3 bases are TGCGCCAGCAGCCCCAAGAGGTCCCCGCAGCCCTATGGCTACACCTTC. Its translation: CASSPKRSPQPYGYTF.

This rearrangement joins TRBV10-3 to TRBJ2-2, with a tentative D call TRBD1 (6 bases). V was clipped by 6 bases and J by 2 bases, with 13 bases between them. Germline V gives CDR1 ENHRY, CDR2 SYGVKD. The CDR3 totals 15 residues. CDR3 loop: CAIREPGQNTGELFF. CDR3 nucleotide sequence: TGTGCCATCAGGGAACCGGGACAAAACACCGGGGAGCTGTTTTTT.

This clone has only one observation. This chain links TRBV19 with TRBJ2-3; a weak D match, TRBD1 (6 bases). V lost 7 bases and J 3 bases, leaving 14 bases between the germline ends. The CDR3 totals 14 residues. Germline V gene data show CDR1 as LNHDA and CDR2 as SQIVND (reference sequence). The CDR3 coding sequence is TGTGCCAGTAAAGGCAGGGGACCGACAGATACGCAGTATTTT. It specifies CASKGRGPTDTQYF.

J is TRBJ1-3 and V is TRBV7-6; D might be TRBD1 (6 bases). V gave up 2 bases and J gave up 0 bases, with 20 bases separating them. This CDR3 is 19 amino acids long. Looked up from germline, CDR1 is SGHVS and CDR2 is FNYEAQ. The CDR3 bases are TGTGCCAGCAGCTTAATCGCGGCTTCAGGGACACACTCTGGAAACACCATATATTTT. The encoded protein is CASSLIAASGTHSGNTIYF.

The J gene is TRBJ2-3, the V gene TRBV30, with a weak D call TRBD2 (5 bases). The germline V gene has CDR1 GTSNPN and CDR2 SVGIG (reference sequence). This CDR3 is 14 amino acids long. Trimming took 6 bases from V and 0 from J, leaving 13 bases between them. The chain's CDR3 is CACSRVASTDTQYF. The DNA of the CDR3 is TGTGCCTGCTCCCGAGTAGCGAGCACAGATACGCAGTATTTT.

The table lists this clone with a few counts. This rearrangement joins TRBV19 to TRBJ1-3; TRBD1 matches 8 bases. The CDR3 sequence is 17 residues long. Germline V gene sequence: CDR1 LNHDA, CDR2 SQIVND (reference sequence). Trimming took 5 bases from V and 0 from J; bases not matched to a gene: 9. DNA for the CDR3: TGTGCCAGTAGTCTAAGACAGGGGCGCTTCTCTGGAAACACCATATATTTT. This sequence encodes CASSLRQGRFSGNTIYF. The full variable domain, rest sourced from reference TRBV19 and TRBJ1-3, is DGGITQSPKYLFRKEGQNVTLSCEQNLNHDAMYWYRQDPGQGLRLIYYSQIVNDFQKGDIAEGYSVSREKKESFPLTVTSAQKNPTAFYLCASSLRQGRFSGNTIYFGEGSWLTVV.

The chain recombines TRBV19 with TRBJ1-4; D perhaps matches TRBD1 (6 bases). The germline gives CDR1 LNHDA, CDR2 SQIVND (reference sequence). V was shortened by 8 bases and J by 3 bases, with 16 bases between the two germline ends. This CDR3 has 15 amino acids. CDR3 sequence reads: CASGDPGQSNEKLFF. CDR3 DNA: TGTGCCAGTGGTGACCCGGGACAATCTAATGAAAAACTGTTTTTT.

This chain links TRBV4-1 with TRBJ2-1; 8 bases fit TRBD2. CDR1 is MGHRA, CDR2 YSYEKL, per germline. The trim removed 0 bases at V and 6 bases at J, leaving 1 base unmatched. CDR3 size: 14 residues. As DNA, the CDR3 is TGCGCCAGCAGCCAAGATGGGACTAGCAATGAGCAGTTCTTC. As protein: CASSQDGTSNEQFF.

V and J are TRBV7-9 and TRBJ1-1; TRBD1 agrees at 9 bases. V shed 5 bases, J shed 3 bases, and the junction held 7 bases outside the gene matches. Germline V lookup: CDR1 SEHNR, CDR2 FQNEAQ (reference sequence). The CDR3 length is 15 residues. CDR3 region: CASSATGGRYTEAFF. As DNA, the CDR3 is TGTGCCAGCAGCGCAACAGGGGGCCGGTACACTGAAGCTTTCTTT.